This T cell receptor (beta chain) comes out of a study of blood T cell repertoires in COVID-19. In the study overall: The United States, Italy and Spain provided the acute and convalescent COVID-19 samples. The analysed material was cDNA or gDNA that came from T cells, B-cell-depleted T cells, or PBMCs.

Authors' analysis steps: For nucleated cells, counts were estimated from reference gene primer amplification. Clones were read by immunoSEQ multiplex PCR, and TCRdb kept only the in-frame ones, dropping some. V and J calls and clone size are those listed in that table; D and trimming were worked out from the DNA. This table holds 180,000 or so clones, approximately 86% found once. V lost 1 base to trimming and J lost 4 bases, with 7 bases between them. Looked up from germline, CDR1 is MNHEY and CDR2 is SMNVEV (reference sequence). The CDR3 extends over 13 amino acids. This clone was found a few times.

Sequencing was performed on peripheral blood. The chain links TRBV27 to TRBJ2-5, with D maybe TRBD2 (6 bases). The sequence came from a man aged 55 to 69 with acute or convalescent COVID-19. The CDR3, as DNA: TGTGCCAGCAGTTTATACGGGGGAGAGACCCAGTACTTC. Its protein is CASSLYGGETQYF.